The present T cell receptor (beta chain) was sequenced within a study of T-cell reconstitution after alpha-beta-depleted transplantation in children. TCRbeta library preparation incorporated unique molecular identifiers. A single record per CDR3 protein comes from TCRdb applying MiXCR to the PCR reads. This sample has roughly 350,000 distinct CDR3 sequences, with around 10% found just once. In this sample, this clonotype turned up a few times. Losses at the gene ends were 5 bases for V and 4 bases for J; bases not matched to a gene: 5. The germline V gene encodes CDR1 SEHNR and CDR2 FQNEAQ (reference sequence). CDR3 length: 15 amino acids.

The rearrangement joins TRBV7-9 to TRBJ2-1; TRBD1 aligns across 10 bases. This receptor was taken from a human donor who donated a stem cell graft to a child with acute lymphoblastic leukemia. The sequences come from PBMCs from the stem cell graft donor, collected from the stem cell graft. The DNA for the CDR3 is TGTGCCAGCAGCCGAGGGACAGGGGATTACAATGAGCAGTTCTTC. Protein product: CASSRGTGDYNEQFF.